This TCR beta chain was captured in a study of CD8 T cells in ankylosing spondylitis. Broader study findings: CD8+ disease-linked clones were present at relatively low frequencies in blood. Clones linked to disease were reported to show significant enrichment in matched ankylosing spondylitis synovial fluid.

This CDR3 is built from 15 residues. Per the germline V gene, CDR1 is SEHNR and CDR2 is FQNEAQ (reference sequence). Preparation of TCR beta libraries was done by quantitative 5'-RACE with molecular barcodes. Using its own MiXCR run on the 5' RACE reads, TCRdb lists one record per CDR3 protein. The sample contains approximately 190,000 distinct CDR3 sequences, over 10% of which appear only once. This clonotype was observed at least ten times. Its antigen is undetermined. Mismatch with germline at one junction end may stem from a read error. Source material: blood, either unsorted or a sorted T cell fraction (not recorded which). The chain links TRBV7-9 to TRBJ2-3, with D uncertain. The receptor was derived from a female donor with ankylosing spondylitis or in good health (not recorded which). The CDR3 region is CLSAFVAERPDTQYF. CDR3 coding DNA: TGCCTTTCTGCGTTTGTGGCCGAAAGGCCAGATACGCAGTATTTT.